This TCR beta chain was observed in a study of blood T cell repertoires in COVID-19 (dated by TCRdb to between 2020 and 2021). Notes on the research overall: Collaborator samples came from the United States, Italy and Spain and covered acute and convalescent phases of COVID-19. The prospective study material was composed of cDNA or gDNA derived from T cells, B-cell-depleted T cells, or PBMCs. Deeply sampled blood TCRbeta repertoires from subjects exposed to, actively infected with, or recovered from COVID-19 were included in the dataset. A freely available public database, intended as a resource for researchers studying the immune response to SARS-CoV-2, is where the repertoires were released. The samples were drawn from two sources: the first 160 participants of the ongoing ImmuneRACE study, and 1,254 subjects contributed by 6 global collaborators. A de-identified subject ID, COVID-19 status, age in years and sex were almost always included in the sample metadata. Where HLA class I and class II types were available, the types were taken from metadata supplied by the sample provider, not from assay-based typing. General findings and caveats noted by the study authors: How much clinical and demographic metadata was included differed by source and by participant, and the metadata was provided uncurated.

TCRbeta CDR3 regions were amplified from genomic DNA by means of the immunoSEQ Assay, a bias-controlled multiplex PCR. The source study handled its data this way. Nucleated cell counts per sample were estimated from amplification of reference gene primers within the assay. To quantify the absolute abundance of each unique TCRbeta CDR3 rearrangement, sequence reads were collapsed and filtered. For each sample, productive Simpson clonality was calculated as the square root of Simpson's diversity index across productive rearrangements. The source is immuneACCESS, and TCRdb retained only in-frame sequences with V and J called. Part of the clones is not carried over; for the studies checked, unresolved V genes explain less than half of this, and the remainder is unexplained. V and J calls and clone size are as listed in that table; D and trimming were resolved from the DNA. The sample yields 50,000 to 55,000 clones; 87% were counted once. The top ten constitute 4% of the sample.

Each collaborating institution followed its own protocols to collect whole blood in K2EDTA tubes. Collaborator samples were shipped for TCRbeta analysis as frozen whole blood, isolated PBMCs, or DNA extracted from either sample type. This clone was recorded once. The antigen it binds to is not known. No base qualities exist here, and no much larger clone lies one base off it. From V the trimming removes 4 bases and from J it removes 6 bases, while the gene matches leave 11 bases of the junction unaccounted for. The CDR3 holds 15 amino acids from the cysteine to the phenylalanine. Just the 45-base CDR3 DNA is kept, in frame starting at base 1. Taken from the germline V gene, the CDR1 and CDR2 loops are MGHRA and YSYEKL.

The sample taken for sequencing was peripheral blood. The clonotype originates from a man aged 50 or older with acute or convalescent COVID-19. The V and J genes are TRBV4-1 and TRBJ2-7, with 8 central nucleotides matching TRBD1. The CDR3 has the sequence CASSRAGQGPGEQYF. The DNA sequence reads TGCGCCAGCAGCCGCGCCGGACAGGGACCCGGCGAGCAGTACTTC.